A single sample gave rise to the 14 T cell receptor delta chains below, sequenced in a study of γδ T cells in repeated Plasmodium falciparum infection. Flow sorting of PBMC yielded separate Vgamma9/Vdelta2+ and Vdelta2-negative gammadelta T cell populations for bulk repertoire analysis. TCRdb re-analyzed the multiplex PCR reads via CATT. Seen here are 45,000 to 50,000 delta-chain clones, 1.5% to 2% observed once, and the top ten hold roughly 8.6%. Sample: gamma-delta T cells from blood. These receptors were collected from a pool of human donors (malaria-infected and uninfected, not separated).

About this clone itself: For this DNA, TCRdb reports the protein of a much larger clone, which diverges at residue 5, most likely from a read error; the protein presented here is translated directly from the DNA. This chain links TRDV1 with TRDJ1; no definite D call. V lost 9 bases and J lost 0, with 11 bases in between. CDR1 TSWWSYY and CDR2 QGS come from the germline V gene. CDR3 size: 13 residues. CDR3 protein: CALFPLNTDKLIF. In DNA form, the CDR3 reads TGTGCTCTATTCCCATTGAACACCGATAAACTCATCTTT.

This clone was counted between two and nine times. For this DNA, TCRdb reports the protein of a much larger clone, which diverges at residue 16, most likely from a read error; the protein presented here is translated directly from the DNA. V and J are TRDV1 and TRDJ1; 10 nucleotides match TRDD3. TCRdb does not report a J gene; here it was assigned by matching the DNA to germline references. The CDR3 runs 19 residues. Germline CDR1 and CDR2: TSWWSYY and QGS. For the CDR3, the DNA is TGTGCTCTTGGCCTCAGTACTGGGGGATTTGTCGGTCACACCGATAGACTCATCTTT. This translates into CALGLSTGGFVGHTDRLIF.

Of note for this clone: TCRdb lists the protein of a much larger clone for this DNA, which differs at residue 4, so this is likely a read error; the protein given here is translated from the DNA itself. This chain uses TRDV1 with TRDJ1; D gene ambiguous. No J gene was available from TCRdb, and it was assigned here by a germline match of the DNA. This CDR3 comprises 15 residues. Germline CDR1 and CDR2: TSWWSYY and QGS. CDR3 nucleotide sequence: TGTGCTCTTAGGGAAGGAAAGTGGTACACCGATAAACTCATCTTT. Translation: CALREGKWYTDKLIF.

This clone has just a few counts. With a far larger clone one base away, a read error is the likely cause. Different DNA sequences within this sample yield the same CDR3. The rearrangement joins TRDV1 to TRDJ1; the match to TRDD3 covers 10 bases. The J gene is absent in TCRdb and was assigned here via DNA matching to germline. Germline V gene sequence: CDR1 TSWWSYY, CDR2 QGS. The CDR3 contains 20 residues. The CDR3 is CALGGAHGLGDTRGADKLIF. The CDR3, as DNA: TGTGCCCTTGGGGGAGCCCATGGGTTGGGGGATACAAGAGGTGCCGATAAACTCATCTTT.

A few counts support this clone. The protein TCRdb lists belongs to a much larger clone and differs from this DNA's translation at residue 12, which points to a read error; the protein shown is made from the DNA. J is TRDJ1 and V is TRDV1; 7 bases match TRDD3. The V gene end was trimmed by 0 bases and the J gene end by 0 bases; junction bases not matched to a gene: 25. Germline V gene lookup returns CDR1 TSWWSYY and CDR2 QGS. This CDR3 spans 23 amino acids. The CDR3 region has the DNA TGTGCTCTTGGGGAACTATTGGCCTGCGGGGTGAGGGATACAAGCCGGTACACCGATAAACTCATCTTT. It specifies CALGELLACGVRDTSRYTDKLIF.

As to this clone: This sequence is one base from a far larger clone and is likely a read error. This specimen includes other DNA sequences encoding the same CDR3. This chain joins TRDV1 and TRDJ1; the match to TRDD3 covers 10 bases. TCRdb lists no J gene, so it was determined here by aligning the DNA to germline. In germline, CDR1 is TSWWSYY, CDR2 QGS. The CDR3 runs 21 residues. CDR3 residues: CALGALDLITGGSLYTDKLIF. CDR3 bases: TGTGCTCTTGGGGCCCTTGACCTTATTACTGGGGGATCCTTGTACACCGACAAACTCATCTTT.

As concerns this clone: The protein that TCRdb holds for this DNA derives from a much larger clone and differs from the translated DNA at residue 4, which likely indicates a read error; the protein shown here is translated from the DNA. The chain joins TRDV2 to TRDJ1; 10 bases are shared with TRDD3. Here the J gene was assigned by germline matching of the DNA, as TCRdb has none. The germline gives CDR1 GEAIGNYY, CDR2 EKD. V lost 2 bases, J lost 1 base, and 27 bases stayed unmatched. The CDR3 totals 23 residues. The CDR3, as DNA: TGTGCCTGTGACAAACACTTCCTAATGAGGGGGATACGCTCCCGGGGTTGCACCGATAAACTCATCTTT. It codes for CACDKHFLMRGIRSRGCTDKLIF.

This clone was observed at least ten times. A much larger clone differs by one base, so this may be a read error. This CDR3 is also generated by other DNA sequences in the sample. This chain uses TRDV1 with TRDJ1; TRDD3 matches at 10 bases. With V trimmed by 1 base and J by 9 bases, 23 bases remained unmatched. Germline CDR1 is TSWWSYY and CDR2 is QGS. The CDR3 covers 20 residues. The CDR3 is CALGEPRRFTGGFYTDELIF. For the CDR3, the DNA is TGTGCTCTTGGGGAACCAAGGCGCTTTACTGGGGGATTCTACACGGATGAACTCATCTTT.

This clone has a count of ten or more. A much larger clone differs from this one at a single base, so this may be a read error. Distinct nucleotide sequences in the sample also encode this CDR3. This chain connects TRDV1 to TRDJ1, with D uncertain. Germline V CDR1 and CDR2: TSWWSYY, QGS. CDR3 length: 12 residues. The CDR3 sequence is CALGEPQNKLIF. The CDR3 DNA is TGTGCTCTTGGGGAACCACAGAATAAACTCATATTT.

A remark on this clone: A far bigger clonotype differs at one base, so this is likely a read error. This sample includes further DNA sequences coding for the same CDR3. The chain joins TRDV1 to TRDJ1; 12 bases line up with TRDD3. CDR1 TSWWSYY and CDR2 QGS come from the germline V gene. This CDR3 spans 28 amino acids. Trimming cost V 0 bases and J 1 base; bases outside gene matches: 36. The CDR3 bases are TGTGCTCTTGGGGAACTAGTCTCAAATGGCCTTGCCTCGAACACTGGGGGATACCCCCTTTGGACCACCGATAAACTCATCTTT. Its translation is CALGELVSNGLASNTGGYPLWTTDKLIF.

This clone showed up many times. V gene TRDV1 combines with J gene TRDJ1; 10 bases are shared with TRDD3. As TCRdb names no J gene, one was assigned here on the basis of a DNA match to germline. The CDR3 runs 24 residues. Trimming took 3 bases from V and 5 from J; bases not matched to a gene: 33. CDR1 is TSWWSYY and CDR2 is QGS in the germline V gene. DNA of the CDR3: TGTGCTCTTGGGGATTCTTCCTCCCTGTGGGGGATACTCGTCCAAGGTTACGGGCCAGATAAACTCATCTTT. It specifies CALGDSSSLWGILVQGYGPDKLIF.

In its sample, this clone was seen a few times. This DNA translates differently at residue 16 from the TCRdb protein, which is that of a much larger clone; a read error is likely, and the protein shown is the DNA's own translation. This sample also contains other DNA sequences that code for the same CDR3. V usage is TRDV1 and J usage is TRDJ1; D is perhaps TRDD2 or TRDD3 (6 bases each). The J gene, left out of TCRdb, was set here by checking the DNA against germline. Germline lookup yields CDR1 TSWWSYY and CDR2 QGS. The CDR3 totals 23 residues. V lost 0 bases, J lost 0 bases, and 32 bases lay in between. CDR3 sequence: CALGELEGPTYANWGGYTDKLIF. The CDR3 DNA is TGTGCTCTTGGGGAACTAGAAGGTCCTACGTACGCTAATTGGGGGGGGTACACCGATAAACTCATCTTT.

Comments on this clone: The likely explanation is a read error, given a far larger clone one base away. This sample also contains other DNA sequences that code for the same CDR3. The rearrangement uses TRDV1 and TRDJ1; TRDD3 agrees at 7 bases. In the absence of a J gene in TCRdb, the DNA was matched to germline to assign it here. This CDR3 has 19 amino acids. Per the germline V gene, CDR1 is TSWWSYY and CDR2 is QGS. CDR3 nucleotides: TGCGCTCTTGGGGAACCCTCCGGGGGATCCCCTCCACACACCGATAAACTCATCTTT. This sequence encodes CALGEPSGGSPPHTDKLIF.

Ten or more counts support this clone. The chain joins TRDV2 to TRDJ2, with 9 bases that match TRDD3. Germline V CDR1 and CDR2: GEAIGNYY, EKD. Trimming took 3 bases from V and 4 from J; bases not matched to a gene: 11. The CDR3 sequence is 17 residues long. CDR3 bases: TGTGCCTGTGACTCTCTACTGGGGGACCCTACGACAGCACAACTCTTCTTT. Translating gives CACDSLLGDPTTAQLFF.